The 5 T cell receptor beta chains listed next were all sequenced from one sample in a study of human T cells and chemical hapten exposure. As for time point: patch test 2, 6 weeks after DPC sensitization. Noted treatment: therapeutic diphenylcyclopropenone sensitization with weekly scalp DPC. TCRdb re-called the RACE reads with MiXCR, one entry per CDR3 protein. The table has 85,000 to 95,000 distinct CDR3 sequences, about 11% seen once. The sequenced sample was whole blood, obtained in connection with sensitization to the hapten diphenylcyclopropenone (DPC). The receptors were gathered from a middle-aged man with alopecia areata. Some clones in this sample may be carry-over from other donors' samples.

The sample holds many counts of this clonotype. The genes are TRBV20-1 and TRBJ1-2, with TRBD1 identical over 7 bases. The CDR3 contains 13 residues. Germline V gives CDR1 DFQATT, CDR2 SNEGSKA (reference sequence). Trimming at V came to 5 bases and at J to 8 bases, leaving 11 bases not matched to a gene. The CDR3 DNA follows: TGCAGTGCTCCGGACAGGCAAAGAGGGGGCTACACCTTC. It codes for CSAPDRQRGGYTF.

A few counts support this clonotype. V gene TRBV20-1 combines with J gene TRBJ1-4; D is unresolved. The CDR3 runs 12 residues. Germline V gives CDR1 DFQATT, CDR2 SNEGSKA (reference sequence). V was pared by 3 bases and J by 8 bases, with 10 bases between. CDR3 loop: CSASSNGEKLFF. CDR3 nucleotide sequence: TGCAGTGCTAGCAGCAACGGCGAAAAACTGTTTTTT.

This clonotype occurred a few times. The CDR3 region is CASSLRPDEQFF. The CDR3 coding sequence is TGTGCCAGCAGCTTAAGACCCGATGAGCAGTTCTTC. The chain joins TRBV11-3 to TRBJ2-1; D is undetermined. This CDR3 comprises 12 residues. V was pared by 2 bases and J by 8 bases, with 7 bases between. Germline CDR1 and CDR2: SGHNT and YENEEA.

This clonotype turned up a few times. The V call is TRBV7-9, the J call TRBJ2-1, with D possibly being TRBD2 (5 bases). CDR1 is SEHNR, CDR2 FQNEAQ, per germline (reference sequence). The V end lost 5 bases, the J end lost 5 bases, and 16 bases lay between the germline ends. The CDR3 is 15 amino acids. CDR3 DNA sequence: TGTGCCAGCAGCCCCCCCGATAGCGAGAACAATGAGCAGTTCTTC. Amino acid sequence: CASSPPDSENNEQFF.

This clonotype was found many times. The chain uses TRBV28 and TRBJ1-5; D unclear. Germline CDR1 is MDHEN and CDR2 is SYDVKM. V was shortened by 9 bases and J by 3 bases, with 6 bases between the two germline ends. This CDR3 is 11 amino acids long. The DNA of the CDR3 is TGTGCCAGTTCGGTCAATCAGCCCCAGCATTTT. Translating gives CASSVNQPQHF.